This TCR beta chain was observed in a study of graft-versus-host responses after intestinal transplantation. Findings of the study overall: Detected in recipient marrow were GvH clones, some of which were first observed in ileum or blood. Allografts from individuals with graft-donor T cell macrochimerism displayed high graft-versus-host to host-versus-graft clonal ratios.

Assay: immunoSEQ multiplex PCR; the TCRdb copy retains only in-frame clones and omits some. Seen here are approximately 70,000 clones, 84% observed once, and the top ten hold 0.35% to 0.5%. The sample holds one count of this clone. What it recognizes is unknown. Germline V gives CDR1 SNHLY, CDR2 FYNNEI. The CDR3 is made up of 13 amino acids. J was trimmed by 5 bases and V by 6 bases; bases with no gene match: 2. This rearrangement joins TRBV2 to TRBJ1-3, with 9 bases lining up with TRBD1. This material consisted of unstimulated CD4+ T cells sorted from spleen or lymph node cells, taken before transplant. The receptor was isolated from a human donor who was the organ donor for an intestinal transplant. Here the CDR3 reads CASRDRGRNTIYF. CDR3 in DNA: TGTGCCAGCAGGGACAGGGGAAGAAACACCATATATTTT.